These T cell receptor beta chains were read from a single sample in a study of cytotoxic CD8 clonotypes in ibrutinib-treated CLL. Generated by immunoSEQ multiplex PCR, the TCRdb table keeps only in-frame clones and is missing some. Of 100,000 to 150,000 clones detected, 70% to 90% appear once; the ten largest clones hold 2% to 2.5%. Sequences were derived from PBMCs, sampled after 24 months of ibrutinib treatment. These TCRs come from a human donor with chronic lymphocytic leukemia. Both conserved end residues are part of each CDR3. D genes are given only for firm matches. Part of the rows lack a size; the others show once, few, many or a class for expanded clones.

D: NA; J: TRBJ2-3; size: NA; V: TRBV4-2; DNA: TGTGCCACCCGAGATGGGGGCAGCACAGATACGCAGTATTTT; CDR3: CATRDGGSTDTQYF
D: NA; J: TRBJ1-6; size: once; V: TRBV29-1; DNA: TGCAGCGTTGGGGTAGGGGACGGGTCACCCCTCCACTTT; CDR3: CSVGVGDGSPLHF
D: NA; J: TRBJ2-1; size: NA; V: TRBV27; DNA: TGTGCCAGCAGTTTACGGCGGGACGCCTCCTACAATGAGCAGTTCTTC; CDR3: CASSLRRDASYNEQFF
D: TRBD1; J: TRBJ1-2; size: few; V: TRBV6-1; DNA: TGTGCCAGCACGGGACAGGGGGACTATGGCTACACCTTC; CDR3: CASTGQGDYGYTF
D: NA; J: TRBJ2-1; size: NA; V: TRBV7-3; DNA: TGTGCCAGCAGCCCCCTTGTTGGGGGGTCCCACAATGAGCAGTTCTTC; CDR3: CASSPLVGGSHNEQFF
D: NA; J: TRBJ1-6; size: once; V: TRBV6-5; DNA: TGTGCCAGCAGTTACTCGTCTGACACCTATAATTCACCCCTCCACTTT; CDR3: CASSYSSDTYNSPLHF
D: NA; J: TRBJ2-7; size: few; V: TRBV6-9; DNA: TGTGCCAGCAGTAAGTTGGGTCCGACAGTCCCTGTGCACGAGCAGTACTTC; CDR3: CASSKLGPTVPVHEQYF
D: NA; J: TRBJ2-5; size: few; V: TRBV5-6; DNA: TGTGCCAGCAGCTTGGAAGCGCGGTCTTCTGGGACCCAGTACTTC; CDR3: CASSLEARSSGTQYF
D: TRBD2; J: TRBJ2-1; size: NA; V: TRBV5-1; DNA: TGCGCCAGCAGCTCCCGGACTAGCGGGGGGGCCTATGAGCAGTTCTTC; CDR3: CASSSRTSGGAYEQFF
D: NA; J: TRBJ1-5; size: NA; V: TRBV28; DNA: TGTGCCAGCAGGCGCACAGGAACTAGCAATCAGCCCCAGCATTTT; CDR3: CASRRTGTSNQPQHF
D: NA; J: TRBJ2-3; size: NA; V: TRBV29-1; DNA: TGCAGCGTTGAAGCACCACCAGATACGCAGTATTTT; CDR3: CSVEAPPDTQYF
D: NA; J: TRBJ2-3; size: NA; V: TRBV21-1; DNA: TGTGCCAGCAGCGGCGAAACAGGGAGTTCTAGCACAGATACGCAGTATTTT; CDR3: CASSGETGSSSTDTQYF
D: NA; J: TRBJ1-2; size: NA; V: TRBV29-1; DNA: TGCAGCGTTTTATGGGGTTGGGCCTACACCTTC; CDR3: CSVLWGWAYTF
D: NA; J: TRBJ1-5; size: NA; V: TRBV7-6; DNA: TGTGCCAGCAGCTTCGGACCCGATAGCAATCAGCCCCAGCATTTT; CDR3: CASSFGPDSNQPQHF
D: NA; J: TRBJ2-7; size: NA; V: TRBV2; DNA: TGTGCCAGCAGTTCTCCGGGACGGGGATCCTACGAGCAGTACTTC; CDR3: CASSSPGRGSYEQYF
D: NA; J: TRBJ1-1; size: NA; V: TRBV27; DNA: TGTGCCAGCAGGGGCCGGACAGAGAATAACACTGAAGCTTTCTTT; CDR3: CASRGRTENNTEAFF
D: NA; J: TRBJ1-2; size: few; V: TRBV6-6; DNA: TGTGCCAGCAGTTCCGGGGGAGATCTTTTTGGCTACACCTTC; CDR3: CASSSGGDLFGYTF
D: NA; J: TRBJ1-6; size: NA; V: TRBV7-6; DNA: TGTGCCAGCAGCGAGCAGAGGAGGGCCTATAATTCACCCCTCCACTTT; CDR3: CASSEQRRAYNSPLHF
D: NA; J: TRBJ1-2; size: NA; V: TRBV6-1; DNA: TGTGCCAGCAGTGAACAGGCAGAGATCTATGGCTACACCTTC; CDR3: CASSEQAEIYGYTF
D: NA; J: TRBJ2-7; size: once; V: TRBV28; DNA: TGTGCCAGCAGTTCGCCACCGGGCTCGATTTACGAGCAGTACTTC; CDR3: CASSSPPGSIYEQYF
D: TRBD1; J: TRBJ1-1; size: few; V: TRBV10-3; DNA: TGTGCCATCACTGGGACAGGGGGGAACACTGAAGCTTTCTTT; CDR3: CAITGTGGNTEAFF
D: TRBD2; J: TRBJ2-7; size: NA; V: TRBV7-9; DNA: TGTGCCAGCAGCACACGGTTAGCGGGGGGCTCCTACGAGCAGTACTTC; CDR3: CASSTRLAGGSYEQYF
D: NA; J: TRBJ1-1; size: NA; V: TRBV9; DNA: TGTGCCAGCAGCGTAAATTGGGGGTGGAACACTGAAGCTTTCTTT; CDR3: CASSVNWGWNTEAFF
D: NA; J: TRBJ2-5; size: NA; V: TRBV2; DNA: TGTGCCAGCAGTGTGTTAGGGGTAGAGACCCAGTACTTC; CDR3: CASSVLGVETQYF
D: NA; J: TRBJ2-6; size: NA; V: TRBV6-1; DNA: TGTGCCAGCAGTGAAAAGGGGTCTGGGGCCAACGTCCTGACTTTC; CDR3: CASSEKGSGANVLTF
D: TRBD2; J: TRBJ2-1; size: NA; V: TRBV29-1; DNA: TGCAGCGTTGTGGGACTAGACAACAATGAGCAGTTCTTC; CDR3: CSVVGLDNNEQFF
D: NA; J: TRBJ1-3; size: NA; V: TRBV18; DNA: TGTGCCAGCTCACAGTGGGACTCTGGAAACACCATATATTTT; CDR3: CASSQWDSGNTIYF
D: TRBD1; J: TRBJ1-2; size: NA; V: TRBV7-2; DNA: TGTGCCAGCAGCTTAGCTGCGCAGGGGGCGAGAGGCTACACCTTC; CDR3: CASSLAAQGARGYTF
D: NA; J: TRBJ1-2; size: once; V: TRBV7-2; DNA: TGTGCCAGCAGCGAGGACACCGGGACTGCCTATGGCTACACCTTC; CDR3: CASSEDTGTAYGYTF
D: TRBD1; J: TRBJ1-5; size: NA; V: TRBV7-9; DNA: TGTGCCAGCAGCTTAAGTCAGGGGGATCAGCCCCAGCATTTT; CDR3: CASSLSQGDQPQHF
D: TRBD1; J: TRBJ2-7; size: NA; V: TRBV28; DNA: TGTGCCAGCAGCCCGACAGGGCCGCCCTACGAGCAGTACTTC; CDR3: CASSPTGPPYEQYF
D: TRBD1; J: TRBJ2-2; size: NA; V: TRBV30; DNA: TGTGCCTGGGAGCTAGGTCGGGGAGTCCACAGGGGTGGACTCACCGGGGAGCTGTTTTTT; CDR3: CAWELGRGVHRGGLTGELFF
D: NA; J: TRBJ2-1; size: NA; V: TRBV27; DNA: TGTGCCAGCAGTTTAGGTGCTGAGCAGTTCTTC; CDR3: CASSLGAEQFF
D: NA; J: TRBJ2-5; size: NA; V: TRBV7-2; DNA: TGTGCCAGCAGCTTTGTGTCGGGGCAAGAGACCCAGTACTTC; CDR3: CASSFVSGQETQYF
D: NA; J: TRBJ1-2; size: few; V: TRBV28; DNA: TGTGCCAGCAGTATGGACACCAACTATGGCTACACCTTC; CDR3: CASSMDTNYGYTF
D: NA; J: TRBJ1-2; size: NA; V: TRBV19; DNA: TGTGCCACTAGCTCGCTCTATGGCTACACCTTC; CDR3: CATSSLYGYTF
D: NA; J: TRBJ2-7; size: once; V: TRBV21-1; DNA: TGTGCCAGCAGCCGGGCGAGCCTCGGACTTGACTACGAGCAGTACTTC; CDR3: CASSRASLGLDYEQYF
D: NA; J: TRBJ2-7; size: NA; V: TRBV28; DNA: TGTGCCAGCAGTTTACGGCCAAGCTACGAGCAGTACTTC; CDR3: CASSLRPSYEQYF
D: TRBD1; J: TRBJ1-1; size: NA; V: TRBV11-2; DNA: TGTGCCAGCAGCTTGTTGACAGGGGGGACTGAAGCTTTCTTT; CDR3: CASSLLTGGTEAFF
D: TRBD2; J: TRBJ2-3; size: NA; V: TRBV7-8; DNA: TGTGCCAGCAGCACCCGAGCGGGGGGGGAGGTTACGCAGTATTTT; CDR3: CASSTRAGGEVTQYF
D: NA; J: TRBJ2-7; size: NA; V: TRBV27; DNA: TGTGCCAGCAGTTTAGTGAGGGGGTCTAGTATCTACGAGCAGTACTTC; CDR3: CASSLVRGSSIYEQYF
D: NA; J: TRBJ1-5; size: NA; V: TRBV4-1; DNA: TGCGCCAGCAGCCTCTACAGAGATCAGCCCCAGCATTTT; CDR3: CASSLYRDQPQHF
D: TRBD1; J: TRBJ2-1; size: once; V: TRBV4-3; DNA: TGCGCCAGCAGCCAAGTATTAGGGACAGCGTCCTACAATGAGCAGTTCTTC; CDR3: CASSQVLGTASYNEQFF
D: TRBD2; J: TRBJ2-1; size: NA; V: TRBV6-1; DNA: TGTGCCAGCACCCCCCAGCGGGGGCCTTACAATGAGCAGTTCTTC; CDR3: CASTPQRGPYNEQFF
D: NA; J: TRBJ2-1; size: once; V: TRBV30; DNA: TGTGCCTGGAGTGTAGGACTAAATGATGAGCAGTTCTTC; CDR3: CAWSVGLNDEQFF
D: TRBD1; J: TRBJ1-5; size: NA; V: TRBV15; DNA: TGTGCCACCAGCAGAGTAACAGGGGGTAGCAATCAGCCCCAGCATTTT; CDR3: CATSRVTGGSNQPQHF
D: NA; J: TRBJ2-1; size: NA; V: TRBV18; DNA: TGTGCCAGCTCACAGAACCGGGACCCTCGCAATGAGCAGTTCTTC; CDR3: CASSQNRDPRNEQFF
D: NA; J: TRBJ2-7; size: NA; V: TRBV28; DNA: TGTGCCAGCAGCACTGTCTACGAGCAGTACTTC; CDR3: CASSTVYEQYF
D: TRBD1; J: TRBJ2-7; size: once; V: TRBV18; DNA: TGTGCCAGCTCAGCGGTGCTCCGGGACAGGGTGATTCAGTCAGGCTCCTACGAGCAGTACTTC; CDR3: CASSAVLRDRVIQSGSYEQYF
D: TRBD1; J: TRBJ2-7; size: once; V: TRBV10-1; DNA: TGCGCCAGCAAGCCGGACAGGGGGTCTTGCGAGCAGTACTTC; CDR3: CASKPDRGSCEQYF
D: TRBD2; J: TRBJ2-3; size: once; V: TRBV7-8; DNA: TGTGCCAGCAGCCCTTACCTAGCGGGAGGGAAAAGAGATACGCAGTATTTT; CDR3: CASSPYLAGGKRDTQYF
D: NA; J: TRBJ2-2; size: few; V: TRBV19; DNA: TGTGCCAGTAAAGCGGCGAACACCGGGGAGCTGTTTTTT; CDR3: CASKAANTGELFF
D: TRBD2; J: TRBJ2-1; size: NA; V: TRBV5-4; DNA: TGTGCCAGCAGCTTTTTAGCGGGGGGTATCTACAATGAGCAGTTCTTC; CDR3: CASSFLAGGIYNEQFF
D: NA; J: TRBJ2-7; size: NA; V: TRBV5-1; DNA: TGCGCCAGCAGCCCGGGGCGGGGAGTCTCCTACGAGCAGTACTTC; CDR3: CASSPGRGVSYEQYF
D: NA; J: TRBJ2-5; size: NA; V: TRBV10-1; DNA: TGCGCCAGCAGTGTTCGGGAGACCCAGTACTTC; CDR3: CASSVRETQYF
D: NA; J: TRBJ1-5; size: NA; V: TRBV28; DNA: TGTGCCAGCAGCGGCAGGGGCCTATATAGCAATCAGCCCCAGCATTTT; CDR3: CASSGRGLYSNQPQHF
D: TRBD2; J: TRBJ2-1; size: few; V: TRBV7-9; DNA: TGTGCCAGCAGCTTACCTCTAGCGGGAGGCTATGAGCAGTTCTTC; CDR3: CASSLPLAGGYEQFF
D: NA; J: TRBJ2-2; size: NA; V: TRBV7-2; DNA: TGTGCCAGCAGCTTAGGCAGGGGCCACACCGGGGAGCTGTTTTTT; CDR3: CASSLGRGHTGELFF